This TCR beta chain was documented in a study of shared clonotypes between healthy human individuals. Positively selected for CCR7, the CD45RO-negative cells used as naive CD8 cells excluded terminally differentiated effector memory CD45RA+ cells. The CDR3 has 15 amino acids. The V gene's germline CDR1 is SGHAT and CDR2 FQNNGV. Losses at the gene ends were 4 bases for V and 3 bases for J; bases not matched to a gene: 7. Regarding the study as a whole: The represented genetic and exposure-history diversity was limited by the small number of donors. The sharing of about 5% of naive CD4 clonotypes was seen across a handful of donors.

Each subset's genomic DNA was shared equally among a number of immunoSEQ plates. Clones were sequenced by immunoSEQ multiplex PCR, and TCRdb holds only the in-frame ones, with some missing. The sample shows some 2.1 million clones, around 96% of them seen only once. Turning to this clone: Its antigen is unknown.

The chain couples TRBV11-2 to TRBJ2-7; 9 bases match TRBD1. Sequenced material: naive CD8+ T cells sorted from blood. The receptor comes from a man aged 18-30 years in good health. The CDR3 sequence: CASSSGTGIVYEQYF. The CDR3 DNA reads as TGTGCCAGCAGCTCCGGGACAGGGATAGTCTACGAGCAGTACTTC.